The 11 T cell receptor beta chains presented below share a single source sample, sequenced in a study of blood T cell repertoires in COVID-19. Assay used: immunoSEQ multiplex PCR; TCRdb lists only in-frame clones, some missing. This table has more than 100,000 clones, roughly 87% appearing once. Sequencing used peripheral blood. The receptor set was obtained from a human donor in a cohort sampled during active COVID-19.

This chain connects TRBV5-6 to TRBJ1-4, with D unresolved. CDR1 is SGHDT, CDR2 YYEEEE, per germline. Deletions cut 4 bases from V and 6 bases from J, with 16 bases between. The CDR3 consists of 15 residues. The CDR3, as DNA: TGTGCCAGCAGCCCCGCACCTAATGAGGATGAAAAACTGTTTTTT. It encodes CASSPAPNEDEKLFF. Full variable domain (remainder filled in from reference TRBV5-6 and TRBJ1-4): DAGVTQSPTHLIKTRGQQVTLRCSPKSGHDTVSWYQQALGQGPQFIFQYYEEEERQRGNFPDRFSGHQFPNYSSELNVNALLLGDSALYLCASSPAPNEDEKLFFGSGTQLSVL.

The chain employs TRBV6-5 and TRBJ2-7, with TRBD2 matching 7 bases. The trim removed 2 bases at V and 0 bases at J, leaving 4 bases unmatched. CDR3 length: 15 residues. CDR1 MNHEY and CDR2 SVGAGI come from the germline V gene. CDR3 loop: CASSYGAGSSYEQYF. In DNA, the CDR3 is TGTGCCAGCAGTTACGGAGCGGGAAGCTCCTACGAGCAGTACTTC.

V usage is TRBV19 and J usage is TRBJ1-1, with 7 bases identical to TRBD1. The CDR3 is 18 amino acids. CDR1 and CDR2 from the germline V gene are LNHDA and SQIVND (reference sequence). Trimming cost V 4 bases and J 3 bases; bases outside gene matches: 17. CDR3 sequence: CASSTSFRTGWGDTEAFF. The DNA of the CDR3 is TGTGCCAGTAGTACCTCCTTCAGGACAGGCTGGGGGGACACTGAAGCTTTCTTT.

This chain uses TRBV28 with TRBJ2-7; 7 nucleotides align to TRBD1. Germline CDR1 and CDR2: MDHEN and SYDVKM. The CDR3 is 13 amino acids. Unmatched junction bases numbered 2, after V lost 4 bases and J lost 2 bases. This CDR3 reads CASSYGTAYEQYF. CDR3 in DNA: TGTGCCAGCAGTTACGGGACAGCCTACGAGCAGTACTTC. Using reference TRBV28 and TRBJ2-7 for the parts outside the CDR3, the full variable domain is DVKVTQSSRYLVKRTGEKVFLECVQDMDHENMFWYRQDPGLGLRLIYFSYDVKMKEKGDIPEGYSVSREKKERFSLILESASTNQTSMYLCASSYGTAYEQYFGPGTRLTVT.

On this clone: A read error may produce the germline difference seen at one junction end. This rearrangement joins TRBV28 to TRBJ1-1; the D gene is possibly TRBD1 (5 bases). CDR1 and CDR2 (germline): MDHEN, SYDVKM. CDR3 length: 11 residues. In nucleotides, the CDR3 is TGTGCCAGCAGCCCCAATTCACGGGGGATCTTT. Amino acids: CASSPNSRGIF.

This clone came up a few times. The V gene is TRBV19, the J gene TRBJ1-4, with TRBD1 identical over 8 bases. Germline V lookup: CDR1 LNHDA, CDR2 SQIVND (reference sequence). CDR3 size: 15 residues. With V trimmed by 5 bases and J by 8 bases, 10 bases remained unmatched. The CDR3 is CASSPRTGFIEKLFF. DNA for the CDR3: TGTGCCAGTAGTCCGCGGACAGGGTTCATCGAAAAACTGTTTTTT.

V gene TRBV28 combines with J gene TRBJ2-7, with 10 bases identical to TRBD2. In germline, CDR1 is MDHEN, CDR2 SYDVKM. This CDR3 comprises 15 residues. V lost 4 bases, J lost 2 bases, and 5 bases stayed unmatched. CDR3 loop: CASSSDLAGAYEQYF. CDR3 nucleotides: TGTGCCAGCAGTTCGGATCTAGCGGGAGCCTACGAGCAGTACTTC. The variable domain in full, completed from reference TRBV28 and TRBJ2-7, reads DVKVTQSSRYLVKRTGEKVFLECVQDMDHENMFWYRQDPGLGLRLIYFSYDVKMKEKGDIPEGYSVSREKKERFSLILESASTNQTSMYLCASSSDLAGAYEQYFGPGTRLTVT.

This chain connects TRBV9 to TRBJ1-4; maybe TRBD1 (5 bases). V shed 4 bases and J shed 16 bases, with 26 bases lying between them. This CDR3 spans 15 amino acids. The germline V gene has CDR1 SGDLS and CDR2 YYNGEE. The DNA of the CDR3 is TGTGCCAGCAGCCTCGAAGCAAATGGGGCCCTCCTACCGTTTTTT. It encodes CASSLEANGALLPFF. The whole variable domain, remainder taken from reference TRBV9 and TRBJ1-4, is DSGVTQTPKHLITATGQRVTLRCSPRSGDLSVYWYQQSLDQGLQFLIQYYNGEERAKGNILERFSAQQFPDLHSELNLSSLELGDSALYFCASSLEANGALLPFFGSGTQLSVL.

The chain carries TRBV5-1 and TRBJ2-3; 8 positions match TRBD1. The V gene end was trimmed by 1 base and the J gene end by 1 base; junction bases not matched to a gene: 8. The CDR3 loop spans 17 amino acids. Per the germline V gene, CDR1 is SGHRS and CDR2 is YFSETQ. The CDR3: CASSLLPPGGGTDTQYF. The CDR3 bases are TGCGCCAGCAGCTTGCTCCCCCCAGGGGGCGGCACAGATACGCAGTATTTT.

The rearrangement links TRBV3-1 (or the pseudogene TRBV3-2) to TRBJ2-5; TRBD2 agrees at 10 bases. The trim removed 6 bases at V and 8 bases at J, leaving 15 bases unmatched. Germline V gene sequence: CDR1 LGHDT, CDR2 YNNKEL (reference sequence). The length of the CDR3 is 16 residues. CDR3 nucleotides: TGTGCCAGCAGTCTCGTGAGCGGGGGGGCCTCTAGCACCCAGTACTTC. Protein sequence: CASSLVSGGASSTQYF.

V usage is TRBV3-1 (or the pseudogene TRBV3-2) and J usage is TRBJ1-1, with D tentatively TRBD1 (6 bases). CDR3 size: 14 residues. Trimming shortened V by 1 base and J by 5 bases, and 11 bases separated the two germline ends. CDR1 LGHDT and CDR2 YNNKEL come from the germline V gene (reference sequence). The CDR3: CASSQVGAGTEAFF. CDR3 nucleotides: TGTGCCAGCAGCCAAGTGGGGGCTGGAACTGAAGCTTTCTTT.